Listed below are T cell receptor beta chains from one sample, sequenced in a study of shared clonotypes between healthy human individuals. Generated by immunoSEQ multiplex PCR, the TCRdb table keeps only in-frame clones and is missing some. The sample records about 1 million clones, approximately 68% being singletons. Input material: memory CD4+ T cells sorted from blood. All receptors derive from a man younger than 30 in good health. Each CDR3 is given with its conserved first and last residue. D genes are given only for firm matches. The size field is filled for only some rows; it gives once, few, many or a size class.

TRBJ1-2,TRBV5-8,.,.,CASSPGPALLTCTF,TGTGCCAGCAGCCCCGGGCCCGCCTTACTTACATGCACCTTC
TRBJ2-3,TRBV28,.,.,CASSPAGTTSTDTQYF,TGTGCCAGCAGTCCCGCCGGGACAACTAGCACAGATACGCAGTATTTT
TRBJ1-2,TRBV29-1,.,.,CSVVLQVPYGYTF,TGCAGCGTTGTGCTACAGGTTCCCTATGGCTACACCTTC
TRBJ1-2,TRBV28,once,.,CASRLGGRGNNYGYTF,TGTGCCAGCCGCTTGGGGGGTAGGGGTAATAACTATGGCTACACCTTC
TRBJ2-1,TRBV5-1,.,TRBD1,CASSLVGQLFYNEQFF,TGCGCCAGCAGCTTGGTGGGACAGCTCTTCTACAATGAGCAGTTCTTC
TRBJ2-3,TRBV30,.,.,CAWSVRAPDTQYF,TGTGCCTGGAGTGTGCGAGCGCCAGATACGCAGTATTTT
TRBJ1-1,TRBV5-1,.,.,CASSPPLNTEAFF,TGCGCCAGCAGCCCTCCTTTGAACACTGAAGCTTTCTTT
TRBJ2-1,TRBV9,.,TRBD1,CASSGDSPAQQFF,TGTGCCAGCAGCGGGGACAGTCCGGCCCAGCAGTTCTTC
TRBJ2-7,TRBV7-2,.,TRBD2,CASSLSSGTSGGAYEQYF,TGTGCCAGCAGCTTGAGCTCCGGGACTAGCGGGGGGGCCTACGAGCAGTACTTC
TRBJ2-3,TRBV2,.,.,CATPEGPEGTDTQYF,TGTGCCACCCCAGAGGGCCCCGAGGGCACAGATACGCAGTATTTT
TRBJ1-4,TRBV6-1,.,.,CASSEARGQGEKLFF,TGTGCCAGCAGTGAAGCGCGGGGCCAGGGTGAAAAACTGTTTTTT
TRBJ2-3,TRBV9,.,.,CASSVATHTDTQYF,TGTGCCAGCAGCGTTGCCACGCACACAGATACGCAGTATTTT
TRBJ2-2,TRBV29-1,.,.,CSAEEGLYTGELFF,TGCAGCGCAGAGGAGGGCCTGTACACCGGGGAGCTGTTTTTT
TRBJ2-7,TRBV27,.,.,CASRKTGLSSYEQYF,TGTGCCAGCAGGAAAACAGGGTTAAGCTCCTACGAGCAGTACTTC
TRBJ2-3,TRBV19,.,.,CASSVGFPDTQYF,TGTGCCAGTAGTGTGGGGTTCCCAGATACGCAGTATTTT
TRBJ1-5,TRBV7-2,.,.,CASSPLRGEVDSNQPQHF,TGTGCCAGCAGTCCCCTCCGGGGGGAAGTTGATAGCAATCAGCCCCAGCATTTT
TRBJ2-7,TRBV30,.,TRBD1,CAWSSRDRGHF,TGTGCCTGGAGTTCCCGGGACAGGGGCCACTTC
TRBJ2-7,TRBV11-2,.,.,CASSQGWAREQYF,TGTGCCAGCAGCCAGGGGTGGGCTCGCGAGCAGTACTTC
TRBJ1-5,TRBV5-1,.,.,CASSLGGGVADQPQHF,TGCGCCAGCAGCTTGGGCGGCGGGGTTGCAGATCAGCCCCAGCATTTT
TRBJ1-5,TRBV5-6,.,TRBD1,CASSSGTGRSNQPQHF,TGTGCCAGCAGCTCAGGGACAGGGAGGAGCAATCAGCCCCAGCATTTT
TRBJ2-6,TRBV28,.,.,CASSKQIFGANVLTF,TGTGCCAGCAGTAAGCAAATTTTTGGGGCCAACGTCCTGACTTTC
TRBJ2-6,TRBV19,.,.,CASSDFSGANVLTF,TGTGCCAGTTCAGACTTCTCTGGGGCCAACGTCCTGACTTTC
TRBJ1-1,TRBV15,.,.,CATSRDEVQEAFF,TGTGCCACCAGCAGAGATGAGGTTCAAGAAGCTTTCTTT
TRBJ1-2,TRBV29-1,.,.,CSVRRDTGNYGYTF,TGCAGCGTTCGGAGGGACACTGGGAACTATGGCTACACCTTC